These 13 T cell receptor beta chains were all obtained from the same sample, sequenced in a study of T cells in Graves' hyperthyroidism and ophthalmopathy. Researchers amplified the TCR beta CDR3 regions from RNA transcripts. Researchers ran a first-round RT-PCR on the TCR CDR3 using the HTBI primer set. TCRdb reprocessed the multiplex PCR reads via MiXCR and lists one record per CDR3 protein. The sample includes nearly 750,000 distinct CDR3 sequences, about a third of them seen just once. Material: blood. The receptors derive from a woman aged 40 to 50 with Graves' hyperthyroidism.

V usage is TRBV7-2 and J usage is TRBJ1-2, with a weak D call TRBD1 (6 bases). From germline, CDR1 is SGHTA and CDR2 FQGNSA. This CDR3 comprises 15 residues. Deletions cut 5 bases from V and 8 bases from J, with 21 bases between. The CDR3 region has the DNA TGTGCCAGCAGCCGACGAACAGGGACGGAGAGGGGCTACACCTTC. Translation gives CASSRRTGTERGYTF.

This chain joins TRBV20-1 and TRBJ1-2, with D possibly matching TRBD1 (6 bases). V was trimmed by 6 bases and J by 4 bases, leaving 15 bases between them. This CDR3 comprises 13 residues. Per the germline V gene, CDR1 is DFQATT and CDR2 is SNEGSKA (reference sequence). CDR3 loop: CSAGGQITYGYTF. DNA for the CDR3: TGCAGTGCCGGGGGACAAATAACCTATGGCTACACCTTC.

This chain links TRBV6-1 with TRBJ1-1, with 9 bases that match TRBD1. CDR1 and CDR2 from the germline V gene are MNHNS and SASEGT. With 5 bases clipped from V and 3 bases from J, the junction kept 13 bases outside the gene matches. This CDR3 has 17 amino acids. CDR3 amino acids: CASSTPWTGEEDTEAFF. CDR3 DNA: TGTGCCAGCAGTACCCCTTGGACAGGGGAGGAGGACACTGAAGCTTTCTTT.

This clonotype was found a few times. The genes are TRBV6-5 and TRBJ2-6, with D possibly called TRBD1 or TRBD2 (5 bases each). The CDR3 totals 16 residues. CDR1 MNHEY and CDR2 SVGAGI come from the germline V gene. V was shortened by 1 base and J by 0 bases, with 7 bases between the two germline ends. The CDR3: CASSYFGTSGANVLTF. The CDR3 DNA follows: TGTGCCAGCAGTTACTTCGGGACCTCTGGGGCCAACGTCCTGACTTTC.

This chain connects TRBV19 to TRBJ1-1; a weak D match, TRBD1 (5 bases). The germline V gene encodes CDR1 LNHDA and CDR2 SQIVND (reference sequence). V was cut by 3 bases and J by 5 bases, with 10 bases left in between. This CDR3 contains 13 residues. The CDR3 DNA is TGTGCCAGTAGTATCTGGGGCCTAACTGAAGCTTTCTTT. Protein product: CASSIWGLTEAFF.

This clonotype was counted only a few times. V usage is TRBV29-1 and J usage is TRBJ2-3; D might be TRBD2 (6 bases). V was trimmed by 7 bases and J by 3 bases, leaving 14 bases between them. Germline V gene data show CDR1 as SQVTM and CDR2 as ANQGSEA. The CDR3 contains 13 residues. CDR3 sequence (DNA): TGCAGCGCCCCAACGGAGGGTACAGATACGCAGTATTTT. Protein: CSAPTEGTDTQYF.

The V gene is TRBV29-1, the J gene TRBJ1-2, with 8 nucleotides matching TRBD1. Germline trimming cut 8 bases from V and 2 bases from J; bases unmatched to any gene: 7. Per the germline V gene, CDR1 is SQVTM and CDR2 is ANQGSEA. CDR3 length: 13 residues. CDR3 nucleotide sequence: TGCAGCTACACGGGACAGGAGAACTATGGCTACACCTTC. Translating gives CSYTGQENYGYTF.

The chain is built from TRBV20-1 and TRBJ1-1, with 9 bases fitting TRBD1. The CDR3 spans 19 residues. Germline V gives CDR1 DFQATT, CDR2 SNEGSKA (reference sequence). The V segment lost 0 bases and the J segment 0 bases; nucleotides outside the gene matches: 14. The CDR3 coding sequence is TGCAGTGCTAGAGACCGGGACAGGGCTATTTATTCCGTGAACACTGAAGCTTTCTTT. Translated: CSARDRDRAIYSVNTEAFF.

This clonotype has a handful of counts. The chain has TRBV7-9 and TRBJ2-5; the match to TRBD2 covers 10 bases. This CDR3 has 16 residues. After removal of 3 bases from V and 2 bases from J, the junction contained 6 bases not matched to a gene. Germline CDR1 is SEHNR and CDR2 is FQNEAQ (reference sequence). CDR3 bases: TGTGCCAGCAGCTTCGGACTAGCGGATGTTCAAGAGACCCAGTACTTC. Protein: CASSFGLADVQETQYF.

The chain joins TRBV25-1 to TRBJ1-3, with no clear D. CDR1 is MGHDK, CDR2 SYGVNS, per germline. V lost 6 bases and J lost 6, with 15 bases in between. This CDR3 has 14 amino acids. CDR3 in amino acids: CASSVATGENTIYF. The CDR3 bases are TGTGCCAGCAGCGTAGCGACTGGGGAAAACACCATATATTTT. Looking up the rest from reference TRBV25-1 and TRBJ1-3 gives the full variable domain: EADIYQTPRYLVIGTGKKITLECSQTMGHDKMYWYQQDPGMELHLIHYSYGVNSTEKGDLSSESTVSRIRTEHFPLTLESARPSHTSQYLCASSVATGENTIYFGEGSWLTVV.

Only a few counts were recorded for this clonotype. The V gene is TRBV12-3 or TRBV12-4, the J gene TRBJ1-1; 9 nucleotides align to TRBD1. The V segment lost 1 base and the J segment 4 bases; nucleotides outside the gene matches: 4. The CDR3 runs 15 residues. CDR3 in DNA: TGTGCCAGCAGTTTAGTCACAGGGGGCTCCACTGAAGCTTTCTTT. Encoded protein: CASSLVTGGSTEAFF.

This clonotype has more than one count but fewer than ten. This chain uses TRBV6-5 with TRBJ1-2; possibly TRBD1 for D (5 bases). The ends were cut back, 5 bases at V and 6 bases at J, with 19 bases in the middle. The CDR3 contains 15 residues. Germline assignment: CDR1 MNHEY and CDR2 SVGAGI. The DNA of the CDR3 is TGTGCCAGCAGTGATGGCGGGGCCCGCCTCGATGGCTACACCTTC. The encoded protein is CASSDGGARLDGYTF.

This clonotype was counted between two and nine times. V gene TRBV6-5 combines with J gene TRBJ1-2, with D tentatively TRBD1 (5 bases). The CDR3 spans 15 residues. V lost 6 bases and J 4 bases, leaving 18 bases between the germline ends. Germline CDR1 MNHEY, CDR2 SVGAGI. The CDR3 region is CASSQLTGLGYGYTF. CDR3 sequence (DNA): TGTGCCAGCAGCCAACTCACGGGGCTGGGCTATGGCTACACCTTC.